Listed below are T cell receptor beta chains from one sample, sequenced in a study of cytomegalovirus exposure and HLA in healthy donors. Some clones are missing from TCRdb's copy, which holds only in-frame ones; the method was immunoSEQ multiplex PCR. The profile covers about 130,000 clones, with roughly 70% appearing a single time and around 1.6% taken by the ten largest. The source material was PBMCs. The origin of the receptors is a human donor in good health. Each CDR3 is given with its conserved first and last residue. D genes are given only for firm matches. Clone size, where shown, is once, few, many, or a class for clones that have expanded.

D gene: -; clone size: once; V gene: TRBV5-6; J gene: TRBJ1-1; CDR3 DNA: TGTGCCAGCAGCTTGGAGTCAGTCGCTGAAGCTTTCTTT; CDR3 protein: CASSLESVAEAFF
D gene: TRBD1; clone size: once; V gene: TRBV7-8; J gene: TRBJ2-1; CDR3 DNA: TGTGCCACCCGACAGGGGGCATATGATGAGCAGTTCTTC; CDR3 protein: CATRQGAYDEQFF
D gene: -; clone size: -; V gene: TRBV7-8; J gene: TRBJ2-7; CDR3 DNA: TGTGCCAGCAGCTTAGATGCGGGGCTTTCGGGGCAGTACTTC; CDR3 protein: CASSLDAGLSGQYF
D gene: TRBD2; clone size: -; V gene: TRBV11-3; J gene: TRBJ2-3; CDR3 DNA: TGTGCCAGCAGCCTACATCTCGAGCGGGGAGGGAAAACAGATACGCAGTATTTT; CDR3 protein: CASSLHLERGGKTDTQYF
D gene: TRBD2; clone size: few; V gene: TRBV2; J gene: TRBJ2-7; CDR3 DNA: TGTGCCAGCAGAACTAGCGGGAGACGGTACGAGCAGTACTTC; CDR3 protein: CASRTSGRRYEQYF
D gene: TRBD1; clone size: -; V gene: TRBV2; J gene: TRBJ2-5; CDR3 DNA: TGTGCCAGCAGTGGGACAGGGTGGGTCCGAGAGGCCCAGTACTTC; CDR3 protein: CASSGTGWVREAQYF
D gene: -; clone size: -; V gene: TRBV7-3; J gene: TRBJ2-1; CDR3 DNA: TGTGCCAGCAGCCCCAAGACCGGGACCTACAATGAGCAGTTCTTC; CDR3 protein: CASSPKTGTYNEQFF
D gene: -; clone size: -; V gene: TRBV18; J gene: TRBJ2-5; CDR3 DNA: TGTGCCAGCTCACCACAGGGGAGGGAGACCCAGTACTTC; CDR3 protein: CASSPQGRETQYF
D gene: TRBD1; clone size: -; V gene: TRBV23-1; J gene: TRBJ2-7; CDR3 DNA: TGCGCCAGCAGTCGCCTCCGGGACAGGGCCTCCTACGAGCAGTCCTTC; CDR3 protein: CASSRLRDRASYEQSF
D gene: TRBD2; clone size: -; V gene: TRBV28; J gene: TRBJ2-3; CDR3 DNA: TGTGCCAGCAGTAAGCGGGAGGGCCATAGCGCAGATACGCAGTATTTT; CDR3 protein: CASSKREGHSADTQYF
D gene: -; clone size: few; V gene: TRBV4-1; J gene: TRBJ1-5; CDR3 DNA: TGCGCCAGCAGCCAAAGGGGTAATCAGCCCCAGCATTTT; CDR3 protein: CASSQRGNQPQHF
D gene: -; clone size: -; V gene: TRBV9; J gene: TRBJ2-3; CDR3 DNA: TGTGCCAGCAGCGTGTCCCCCTCAGATACGCAGTATTTT; CDR3 protein: CASSVSPSDTQYF
D gene: TRBD2; clone size: -; V gene: TRBV11-2; J gene: TRBJ2-1; CDR3 DNA: TGTGCCAGCAGCCCGTCCCGGGGGGTTATAGGGTCTAGTGAGCAGTTCTTC; CDR3 protein: CASSPSRGVIGSSEQFF
D gene: -; clone size: -; V gene: TRBV9; J gene: TRBJ2-1; CDR3 DNA: TGTGCCAGCAGCGTAGCTCCGGCTAGGGGGTACAATGAGCAGTTCTTC; CDR3 protein: CASSVAPARGYNEQFF
D gene: TRBD1; clone size: -; V gene: TRBV4-1; J gene: TRBJ2-7; CDR3 DNA: TGCGCCAGCAGCCAAGTTTCAACAGGGGCCTACGAGCAGTACTTC; CDR3 protein: CASSQVSTGAYEQYF
D gene: TRBD2; clone size: few; V gene: TRBV7-9; J gene: TRBJ2-7; CDR3 DNA: TGTGCCAGCAGCTTACATAAGTCCCGGGAGGGGCGGTACGAGCAGTACTTC; CDR3 protein: CASSLHKSREGRYEQYF
D gene: TRBD2; clone size: -; V gene: TRBV7-6; J gene: TRBJ2-5; CDR3 DNA: TGTGCCAGCAGCTTAGCGAGGCGACTAGCGGGAGGGGTGGAGGAGACCCAGTACTTC; CDR3 protein: CASSLARRLAGGVEETQYF
D gene: -; clone size: -; V gene: TRBV15; J gene: TRBJ1-1; CDR3 DNA: TGTGCCACCAGCAGAGACAGGGACACTGAAGCTTTCTTT; CDR3 protein: CATSRDRDTEAFF
D gene: TRBD1; clone size: -; V gene: TRBV7-6; J gene: TRBJ2-7; CDR3 DNA: TGTGCCAGCAGCTACAGGGGTTCGGTAGAGCAGTACTTC; CDR3 protein: CASSYRGSVEQYF
D gene: TRBD2; clone size: once; V gene: TRBV7-3; J gene: TRBJ2-1; CDR3 DNA: TGTGCCAGCAGCAAGTCCGGGACTAGCTATGAGCAGTTCTTC; CDR3 protein: CASSKSGTSYEQFF
D gene: -; clone size: -; V gene: TRBV5-4; J gene: TRBJ2-3; CDR3 DNA: TGTGCCAGCAGCTCCCGGGTAGTTTCTAGCACAGATACGCAGTATTTT; CDR3 protein: CASSSRVVSSTDTQYF
D gene: -; clone size: few; V gene: TRBV18; J gene: TRBJ2-6; CDR3 DNA: TGTGCCAGCTCACCACTGACGGGACAATCCTCTGGGGCCAACGTCCTGACTTTC; CDR3 protein: CASSPLTGQSSGANVLTF
D gene: TRBD2; clone size: -; V gene: TRBV9; J gene: TRBJ2-3; CDR3 DNA: TGTGCCAGCAGCGCACTAGCGGGGGGCACAGATACGCAGTATTTT; CDR3 protein: CASSALAGGTDTQYF
D gene: TRBD1; clone size: -; V gene: TRBV6-5; J gene: TRBJ2-7; CDR3 DNA: TGTGCCAGCAGTAGGGACAGGCCTTACGAGCAGTACTTC; CDR3 protein: CASSRDRPYEQYF
D gene: -; clone size: -; V gene: TRBV11-1; J gene: TRBJ2-4; CDR3 DNA: TGTGCCAGCAGCGCCGCCCGACACGGACTAGCCAAAAACATTCAGTACTTC; CDR3 protein: CASSAARHGLAKNIQYF
D gene: -; clone size: -; V gene: TRBV19; J gene: TRBJ1-5; CDR3 DNA: TGTGCCAGTACCCCGGCGTCTAGGAGTCAGCCCCAGCATTTT; CDR3 protein: CASTPASRSQPQHF
D gene: TRBD2; clone size: -; V gene: TRBV9; J gene: TRBJ2-1; CDR3 DNA: TGTGCCAGCGGGACTAGCGGCGACAATGAGCAGTTCTTC; CDR3 protein: CASGTSGDNEQFF
D gene: -; clone size: -; V gene: TRBV5-1; J gene: TRBJ2-3; CDR3 DNA: TGCGCCAGCAGCTTCGGGGGGCGGGCAGATACGCAGTATTTT; CDR3 protein: CASSFGGRADTQYF
D gene: TRBD1; clone size: -; V gene: TRBV28; J gene: TRBJ2-1; CDR3 DNA: TGTGCCAGCAGTTCCCTACCGGGACAGGGACAGTTCTTC; CDR3 protein: CASSSLPGQGQFF
D gene: -; clone size: once; V gene: TRBV18; J gene: TRBJ2-4; CDR3 DNA: TGTGCCAGCTCACCACTATCAGGAGGGGCCTCAGACATTCAGTACTTC; CDR3 protein: CASSPLSGGASDIQYF
D gene: -; clone size: -; V gene: TRBV5-4; J gene: TRBJ2-5; CDR3 DNA: TGTGCCAGCAGCCGGGACACATTGGAGACCCAGTACTTC; CDR3 protein: CASSRDTLETQYF
D gene: -; clone size: -; V gene: TRBV6-1; J gene: TRBJ2-5; CDR3 DNA: TGTGCCAGCAGTGAAGGAGGTCGAGAGACCCAGTACTTC; CDR3 protein: CASSEGGRETQYF
D gene: -; clone size: few; V gene: TRBV1; J gene: TRBJ2-7; CDR3 DNA: TGCACCAGCAGCGGAGGGTCAGGGCCCTACGAGCAGTACTTC; CDR3 protein: CTSSGGSGPYEQYF
D gene: -; clone size: -; V gene: TRBV7-8; J gene: TRBJ2-1; CDR3 DNA: TGTGCCAGCAGCCCGGGGGAAACCCTGTACAATGAGCAGTTCTTC; CDR3 protein: CASSPGETLYNEQFF
D gene: -; clone size: few; V gene: TRBV28; J gene: TRBJ2-3; CDR3 DNA: TGTGCCAGCAGTAAACAGAACACAGATACGCAGTATTTT; CDR3 protein: CASSKQNTDTQYF
D gene: -; clone size: -; V gene: TRBV19; J gene: TRBJ1-5; CDR3 DNA: TGTGCCAGTAGTACTGGACAAGTCTATAGCAATCAGCCCCAGCATTTT; CDR3 protein: CASSTGQVYSNQPQHF
D gene: TRBD2; clone size: -; V gene: TRBV7-9; J gene: TRBJ2-1; CDR3 DNA: TGTGCCAGCAGCCCCCGGGCGGGAGGAGTGAATGAGCAGTTCTTC; CDR3 protein: CASSPRAGGVNEQFF
D gene: -; clone size: -; V gene: TRBV6-1; J gene: TRBJ2-1; CDR3 DNA: TGTGCCAGCAGTCGGACAGGGAGGGACTACAATGAGCAGTTCTTC; CDR3 protein: CASSRTGRDYNEQFF
D gene: -; clone size: -; V gene: TRBV4-3; J gene: TRBJ1-5; CDR3 DNA: TGCGCCAGCAGCCAAGAAGCCGAGAGCAATCAGCCCCAGCATTTT; CDR3 protein: CASSQEAESNQPQHF
D gene: TRBD2; clone size: -; V gene: TRBV19; J gene: TRBJ2-7; CDR3 DNA: TGTGCCAGTAGGACAGCGGGAGGGCCAAACGAGCAGTACTTC; CDR3 protein: CASRTAGGPNEQYF
D gene: TRBD1; clone size: -; V gene: TRBV7-9; J gene: TRBJ2-5; CDR3 DNA: TGTGCCAGCAGCGCAAGGACAGGGGGGACCCAAGAGACCCAGTACTTC; CDR3 protein: CASSARTGGTQETQYF
D gene: -; clone size: few; V gene: TRBV28; J gene: TRBJ2-2; CDR3 DNA: TGTGCCAGCAGTTTAGACGGGGGGCGCACCGGGGAGCTGTTTTTT; CDR3 protein: CASSLDGGRTGELFF
D gene: -; clone size: few; V gene: TRBV5-3; J gene: TRBJ1-2; CDR3 DNA: TGTGCCAGAAGTAACGGAGGGACGGATAGCGACTATGGCTACACCTTC; CDR3 protein: CARSNGGTDSDYGYTF
D gene: TRBD2; clone size: -; V gene: TRBV9; J gene: TRBJ2-3; CDR3 DNA: TGTGCCAGCAGGCGGACTAGCGGGGCCACAGATACGCAGTATTTT; CDR3 protein: CASRRTSGATDTQYF
D gene: TRBD2; clone size: -; V gene: TRBV11-2; J gene: TRBJ2-7; CDR3 DNA: TGTGCCAGCAGCTTAGGACTAGCGGGAGAAGAGCAGTACTTC; CDR3 protein: CASSLGLAGEEQYF
D gene: -; clone size: once; V gene: TRBV6-5; J gene: TRBJ1-1; CDR3 DNA: TGTGCCAGCAGTTACCGACAGCTCTCTACCACTGAAGCTTTCTTT; CDR3 protein: CASSYRQLSTTEAFF
D gene: TRBD2; clone size: -; V gene: TRBV27; J gene: TRBJ2-1; CDR3 DNA: TGTGCCAGCAGTTCTCGGACTAGGCCCCTCCAGCACAATGAGCAGTTCTTC; CDR3 protein: CASSSRTRPLQHNEQFF
D gene: TRBD2; clone size: -; V gene: TRBV27; J gene: TRBJ2-7; CDR3 DNA: TGTGCCAGCAGTCCTGGGACTAGCTACGAGCAGTACTTC; CDR3 protein: CASSPGTSYEQYF
D gene: TRBD1; clone size: -; V gene: TRBV5-1; J gene: TRBJ2-5; CDR3 DNA: TGCGCCAGTCGTCCAGGGGGCGCCGGGGAGACCCAGTACTTC; CDR3 protein: CASRPGGAGETQYF
D gene: -; clone size: -; V gene: TRBV2; J gene: TRBJ2-1; CDR3 DNA: TGTGCCAGCAGTGACGGAGGGTCCCCTCAGTTCTTC; CDR3 protein: CASSDGGSPQFF
D gene: -; clone size: -; V gene: TRBV6-1; J gene: TRBJ2-1; CDR3 DNA: TGTGCCAGCAGTGGTGCCGGGGTCAATGAGCAGTTCTTC; CDR3 protein: CASSGAGVNEQFF
D gene: TRBD2; clone size: -; V gene: TRBV15; J gene: TRBJ2-5; CDR3 DNA: TGTGCCACCAGCCCCCGTCCAGCGGGAAGAGAGACCCAGTACTTC; CDR3 protein: CATSPRPAGRETQYF
D gene: -; clone size: -; V gene: TRBV11-2; J gene: TRBJ2-7; CDR3 DNA: TGTGCCAGCAGCTTAGAGGTTACAAAGAGGCACTCCTACGAGCAGTACTTC; CDR3 protein: CASSLEVTKRHSYEQYF
D gene: -; clone size: -; V gene: TRBV28; J gene: TRBJ2-7; CDR3 DNA: TGTGCCAGCAGTAGTGCGGGGAGCTACGAGCAGTACTTC; CDR3 protein: CASSSAGSYEQYF
D gene: TRBD1; clone size: -; V gene: TRBV5-1; J gene: TRBJ2-1; CDR3 DNA: TGCGCCAGCTCGATAGGGGGAACAGGGGGCTACAATGAGCAGTTCTTC; CDR3 protein: CASSIGGTGGYNEQFF
D gene: TRBD1; clone size: -; V gene: TRBV28; J gene: TRBJ2-7; CDR3 DNA: TGTGCCAGCAGTCCCCGGGACAGTACCTACGAGCAGTACTTC; CDR3 protein: CASSPRDSTYEQYF
D gene: TRBD1; clone size: -; V gene: TRBV2; J gene: TRBJ2-1; CDR3 DNA: TGTGCCAGCAGGTACGACAGGGGGCTAGTGAATGAGCAGTTCTTC; CDR3 protein: CASRYDRGLVNEQFF
D gene: -; clone size: -; V gene: TRBV5-1; J gene: TRBJ2-2; CDR3 DNA: TGCGCCAGCAGGAGCGGTTCCGGGGAGCTGTTTTTT; CDR3 protein: CASRSGSGELFF
D gene: -; clone size: -; V gene: TRBV5-4; J gene: TRBJ2-7; CDR3 DNA: TGTGCCAGCAGCTTCAGTAGCGACTACTCCTACGAGCAGTACTTC; CDR3 protein: CASSFSSDYSYEQYF